The 20 T cell receptor beta chains below were found in one sample sequenced in a study of T cell repertoires in ileal Crohn's disease. The time point was: neoterminal ileum biopsy at postoperative endoscopy, about 6 months after surgery. The assay was immunoSEQ multiplex PCR, and TCRdb's table has in-frame clones only and misses some. This sample has about 4,000 clones, with less than 85% found just once. Material for sequencing was ileal tissue. These receptors originate from an adult with Crohn's disease.

The chain carries TRBV7-2 and TRBJ1-5; D perhaps matches TRBD1 (5 bases). Germline CDR1 reads SGHTA; CDR2 reads FQGNSA. The CDR3 covers 16 residues. The V end was cut by 4 bases, the J end by 2 bases, with 15 bases between. The CDR3, as DNA: TGTGCCAGCAGCTCGGTGGGGGGGATCGGCAATCAGCCCCAGCATTTT. It yields the protein CASSSVGGIGNQPQHF.

The gene calls are TRBV7-9 and TRBJ1-3, with D unresolved. Germline V CDR1 and CDR2: SEHNR, FQNEAQ (reference sequence). Between the trimmed V and J ends, which lost 0 bases and 2 bases, there was a span of 5 bases. The CDR3 spans 14 residues. The CDR3 loop reads CASSLAEAGNTIYF. The CDR3 bases are TGTGCCAGCAGCTTAGCCGAGGCTGGAAACACCATATATTTT.

The V and J genes are TRBV4-1 and TRBJ2-2; 8 bases line up with TRBD1. V was pared by 4 bases and J by 3 bases, with 7 bases of the junction left unmatched. The CDR3 totals 16 residues. Germline V CDR1 and CDR2: MGHRA, YSYEKL. CDR3 nucleotides: TGCGCCAGCAGCCTGAGTTCAGGGGGCCACACCGGGGAGCTGTTTTTT. Translated: CASSLSSGGHTGELFF.

J is TRBJ2-1 and V is TRBV10-1; D is uncertain. The germline V and J ends were trimmed by 0 bases and 4 bases, with 13 bases remaining between them. Germline V gene data show CDR1 as WNHNN and CDR2 as SYGVQD (reference sequence). The CDR3 sequence is 16 residues long. CDR3 DNA: TGCGCCAGCAGTGAGTCGATTGGTCAAACTTACAATGAGCAGTTCTTC. Residues: CASSESIGQTYNEQFF.

V is TRBV5-1 and J is TRBJ1-4; 8 positions agree with TRBD1. The V gene's germline CDR1 is SGHRS and CDR2 YFSETQ. The CDR3 contains 14 residues. V gave up 2 bases and J gave up 6 bases; unmatched junction bases: 3. The DNA of the CDR3 is TGCGCCAGCAGCTTAGGACAGGGCTATGAAAAACTGTTTTTT. It specifies CASSLGQGYEKLFF.

This chain uses TRBV10-2 with TRBJ2-1; D may be TRBD2 (6 bases). Germline CDR1 WSHSY, CDR2 SAAADI. CDR3 length: 13 amino acids. The germline V and J ends were trimmed by 8 bases and 10 bases, with 18 bases remaining between them. The chain's CDR3 is CASGIGGVWEQFF. For the CDR3, the DNA is TGCGCCAGCGGAATTGGCGGGGTCTGGGAGCAGTTCTTC.

This clone is a singleton in its sample. The CDR3 loop reads CASSPPGTGGTDTQYF. The CDR3 bases are TGTGCCAGCAGTCCCCCTGGGACAGGGGGGACAGATACGCAGTATTTT. The rearrangement joins TRBV6-6 to TRBJ2-3; 11 nucleotides align to TRBD1. Trimming at V came to 5 bases and at J to 3 bases, leaving 7 bases not matched to a gene. Germline V gives CDR1 MNHNY, CDR2 SVGAGI (reference sequence). This CDR3 contains 16 residues.

The rearrangement uses TRBV29-1 and TRBJ1-1, with 7 bases lining up with TRBD1. The CDR3 spans 10 residues. The V gene's germline CDR1 is SQVTM and CDR2 ANQGSEA. Losses at the gene ends were 6 bases for V and 9 bases for J; bases not matched to a gene: 4. The CDR3 DNA reads as TGCAGCGTGAAGACAGGGAAAGCTTTCTTT. Amino acids: CSVKTGKAFF. Filled out from reference TRBV29-1 and TRBJ1-1, the complete variable domain reads SAVISQKPSRDICQRGTSLTIQCQVDSQVTMMFWYRQQPGQSLTLIATANQGSEATYESGFVIDKFPISRPNLTFSTLTVSNMSPEDSSIYLCSVKTGKAFFGQGTRLTVV.

The chain carries TRBV29-1 and TRBJ2-4; tentatively, D is TRBD2 (6 bases). The CDR3 sequence is 14 residues long. Trimming took off 7 bases at V and 1 base at J, with 14 bases between the two ends. CDR1 is SQVTM and CDR2 is ANQGSEA in the germline V gene. The CDR3 here is CSGGELGAKNIQYF. The CDR3 region has the DNA TGCAGCGGGGGGGAACTGGGGGCCAAAAACATTCAGTACTTC.

This chain links TRBV2 with TRBJ2-1; 10 nucleotides match TRBD2. CDR1 and CDR2 (germline): SNHLY, FYNNEI. With 4 bases clipped from V and 9 bases from J, the junction kept 9 bases outside the gene matches. The CDR3 runs 15 residues. In nucleotides, the CDR3 is TGTGCCAGCAGTGTAACTAGCGGGGTGGGGGTTGAGCAGTTCTTC. The encoded protein is CASSVTSGVGVEQFF. Together with reference TRBV2 and TRBJ2-1, the CDR3 gives the full variable domain: EPEVTQTPSHQVTQMGQEVILRCVPISNHLYFYWYRQILGQKVEFLVSFYNNEISEKSEIFDDQFSVERPDGSNFTLKIRSTKLEDSAMYFCASSVTSGVGVEQFFGPGTRLTVL.

The CDR3 region is CASSPSTDTQYF. The DNA of the CDR3 is TGTGCCAGCAGCCCTAGCACAGATACGCAGTATTTT. The rearrangement uses TRBV11-2 and TRBJ2-3; D gene unclear. Germline loops: CDR1 SGHAT, CDR2 FQNNGV. V lost 5 bases and J lost 0, with 3 bases in between. CDR3 length: 12 amino acids.

The rearrangement joins TRBV7-9 to TRBJ2-3, with TRBD2 as a possible D gene (6 bases). The CDR3 runs to 14 residues. Per the germline V gene, CDR1 is SEHNR and CDR2 is FQNEAQ (reference sequence). Trimming cost V 7 bases and J 0 bases, with 11 bases left between them. The CDR3 sequence: CASNPTSSTDTQYF. The CDR3 coding sequence is TGTGCCAGCAATCCAACTAGCAGCACAGATACGCAGTATTTT. The full variable domain, in which reference TRBV7-9 and TRBJ2-3 provide the parts outside the CDR3, is DTGVSQNPRHKITKRGQNVTFRCDPISEHNRLYWYRQTLGQGPEFLTYFQNEAQLEKSRLLSDRFSAERPKGSFSTLEIQRTEQGDSAMYLCASNPTSSTDTQYFGPGTRLTVL.

CDR3 protein: CASSESGNYGYTF. CDR3 coding DNA: TGTGCCAGCAGTGAATCCGGGAACTATGGCTACACCTTC. J is TRBJ1-2 and V is TRBV6-1; no firm D call. CDR1 and CDR2 (germline): MNHNS, SASEGT. The CDR3 totals 13 residues. Trimming stripped 2 bases from V and 2 bases from J, with 6 bases between.

The rearrangement links TRBV19 to TRBJ2-3; TRBD1 matches 9 bases. CDR1 and CDR2 (germline): LNHDA, SQIVND (reference sequence). J was trimmed by 3 bases and V by 0 bases; bases with no gene match: 4. The CDR3 extends over 16 amino acids. In DNA form, the CDR3 reads TGTGCCAGTAGTATAGAGGGGACAGGGACTACAGATACGCAGTATTTT. Translated, it gives CASSIEGTGTTDTQYF.

The rearrangement uses TRBV19 and TRBJ1-5; perhaps TRBD1 as D (6 bases). CDR1 LNHDA and CDR2 SQIVND come from the germline V gene (reference sequence). Trimming removed 8 bases at V and 3 bases at J, with 14 bases between. There are 14 residues in the CDR3. The DNA for the CDR3 is TGTGCCAGTGCCGACAGGATTCCCAATCAGCCCCAGCATTTT. It translates to CASADRIPNQPQHF.

This chain connects TRBV28 to TRBJ2-5; the match to TRBD1 covers 9 bases. The CDR3 has 16 residues. The V gene end was trimmed by 9 bases and the J gene end by 1 base; junction bases not matched to a gene: 12. Germline V gene lookup returns CDR1 MDHEN and CDR2 SYDVKM. The CDR3 nucleotides are TGTGCCAGTAAACTGGGGGGGGACAGGGTCCAAGAGACCCAGTACTTC. Translating it yields CASKLGGDRVQETQYF.

This chain uses TRBV6-6 with TRBJ1-2; 12 positions match TRBD1. The J segment lost 6 bases and the V segment lost 5 bases, leaving 10 bases of the junction unmatched. The germline CDR1 and CDR2 sequences are MNHNY and SVGAGI (reference sequence). This CDR3 contains 16 residues. The CDR3 reads CASSRSGTGGVDGYTF. The CDR3 coding sequence is TGTGCCAGCAGTCGGTCCGGGACAGGGGGCGTTGATGGCTACACCTTC.

The genes are TRBV7-3 and TRBJ1-2, with D perhaps TRBD1 (5 bases). Germline V lookup: CDR1 SGHTA, CDR2 FQGTGA. The length of the CDR3 is 16 residues. Trimming took 1 base from V and 4 from J, leaving 16 bases between them. Here the CDR3 DNA reads TGTGCCAGCAGCTTAAACAGGCGAGGTCAGCCCTATGGCTACACCTTC. Translation: CASSLNRRGQPYGYTF.

V is TRBV6-6 and J is TRBJ2-5, with 10 nucleotides matching TRBD1. Matching the DNA end better, TRBJ2-7 makes the J call doubtful. Per the germline V gene, CDR1 is MNHNY and CDR2 is SVGAGI (reference sequence). The CDR3 is made up of 15 amino acids. The CDR3 region is CASSYPGQGFDEQYF. CDR3 bases: TGTGCCAGCAGTTACCCGGGACAGGGGTTCGACGAGCAGTACTTC.

The gene calls are TRBV30 and TRBJ2-3, with D perhaps TRBD2 (6 bases). Trimming removed 3 bases at V and 0 bases at J, with 10 bases between. CDR1 GTSNPN and CDR2 SVGIG come from the germline V gene (reference sequence). The CDR3 totals 14 residues. The CDR3 region has the DNA TGTGCCTGGAGGGCGGGGACTAGCACAGATACGCAGTATTTT. The encoded protein is CAWRAGTSTDTQYF.